Shown below are 16 T cell receptor beta chains from a single sample sequenced in a study of graft-versus-host responses after intestinal transplantation. These receptors' antigens are unknown. The method was immunoSEQ multiplex PCR; TCRdb's version includes in-frame clones alone and lacks a portion of them. The profile shows 70,000 or so clones, around 82% of them singletons. Specimen: unstimulated CD4+ T cells sorted from spleen or lymph node cells, collected before transplant. The receptors originated from a human donor who was the organ donor for an intestinal transplant.

This clone was seen a handful of times. CDR3 DNA sequence: TGTGCCACCAGCCTCGACAGGGGATATGGCTACACCTTC. Its protein product is CATSLDRGYGYTF. The chain combines TRBV15 with TRBJ1-2; TRBD1 matches at 8 bases. V shed 5 bases, J shed 5 bases, and the junction held 4 bases outside the gene matches. Germline CDR1 LNHNV, CDR2 YYDKDF (reference sequence). The CDR3 has 13 residues.

This clone was counted a few times. The rearrangement joins TRBV30 to TRBJ1-2; D is unclear. Germline V gives CDR1 GTSNPN, CDR2 SVGIG (reference sequence). V gave up 1 base and J gave up 8 bases, with 14 bases separating them. The CDR3 contains 13 residues. CDR3 sequence (DNA): TGTGCCTGGAGTGAATTGAACAGCTTGGGCTACACCTTC. Its protein product is CAWSELNSLGYTF.

This clone was found a few times. The chain is built from TRBV6-6 and TRBJ2-7; a possible D gene is TRBD2 (5 bases). This CDR3 contains 13 residues. V lost 7 bases to trimming and J lost 0 bases, with 10 bases between them. Germline lookup yields CDR1 MNHNY and CDR2 SVGAGI (reference sequence). The CDR3 DNA reads TGTGCCAGCACCTCCCTAGCCTCCTACGAGCAGTACGTC. It yields the protein CASTSLASYEQYV.

The J gene is TRBJ1-3, the V gene TRBV9; D perhaps matches TRBD1 (6 bases). CDR1 and CDR2 (germline): SGDLS, YYNGEE. The CDR3 has 15 amino acids. The germline V and J ends were trimmed by 0 bases and 3 bases, with 10 bases remaining between them. The CDR3 coding sequence is TGTGCCAGCAGCGTAGGGTCCAGGGGTGGAAACACCATATATTTT. It specifies CASSVGSRGGNTIYF.

Only a few counts were recorded for this clone. The genes are TRBV5-3 and TRBJ1-6; 7 nucleotides match TRBD1. TRBV5-3 is given ORF status, its function remaining uncertain. J was trimmed by 11 bases and V by 4 bases; bases with no gene match: 9. This CDR3 has 14 amino acids. The chain's CDR3 is CARSGTAPGPPLHF. In DNA, the CDR3 is TGTGCCAGAAGCGGGACAGCCCCGGGTCCACCCCTCCACTTT.

The chain carries TRBV6-6 and TRBJ1-3; D is possibly TRBD1 (5 bases). The length of the CDR3 is 15 residues. CDR1 is MNHNY and CDR2 is SVGAGI in the germline V gene (reference sequence). V shed 0 bases and J shed 3 bases, with 9 bases lying between them. CDR3 nucleotides: TGTGCCAGCAGTTACTCGACAGATTTTGGAAACACCATATATTTT. Residues: CASSYSTDFGNTIYF.

V and J are TRBV5-1 and TRBJ1-1, with 7 nucleotides matching TRBD1. The length of the CDR3 is 14 residues. The trim removed 4 bases at V and 3 bases at J, leaving 6 bases unmatched. Germline V CDR1 and CDR2: SGHRS, YFSETQ. CDR3 in DNA: TGCGCCAGCAGCGGCACGGGACAGTACACTGAAGCTTTCTTT. Translated: CASSGTGQYTEAFF.

The chain combines TRBV19 with TRBJ2-5, with D possibly TRBD1 on 5 matching bases. V lost 3 bases, J lost 7 bases, and 15 bases lay in between. The germline gives CDR1 LNHDA, CDR2 SQIVND (reference sequence). The CDR3 is 14 amino acids. The CDR3 sequence is CASSMWQGYRTQYF. The DNA for the CDR3 is TGTGCCAGTAGTATGTGGCAGGGATATAGGACCCAGTACTTC.

The rearrangement uses TRBV5-6 and TRBJ1-2; D is undetermined. Trimming shortened V by 4 bases and J by 6 bases, and 13 bases separated the two germline ends. In germline, CDR1 is SGHDT, CDR2 YYEEEE. CDR3 length: 13 amino acids. CDR3 loop: CASSPGPSDGYTF. Here the CDR3 DNA reads TGTGCCAGCAGCCCGGGTCCAAGTGATGGCTACACCTTC.

CDR3 amino acids: CASILPGQGGNEQFF. The CDR3 region has the DNA TGTGCCAGCATCCTGCCGGGACAGGGGGGGAATGAGCAGTTCTTC. V and J are TRBV6-1 and TRBJ2-1; 11 nucleotides align to TRBD1. The V gene end was trimmed by 7 bases and the J gene end by 7 bases; junction bases not matched to a gene: 9. The CDR3 covers 15 residues. Germline CDR1 reads MNHNS; CDR2 reads SASEGT.

J is TRBJ2-7 and V is TRBV21-1; the table's D call of TRBD2 was not tested on the DNA. TRBV21-1 is a documented pseudogene. This CDR3 spans 14 amino acids. This CDR3 reads CASTKRVLSYEQYV. The DNA of the CDR3 is TGTGCCAGCACAAAGCGGGTACTCTCCTACGAGCAGTACGTC.

This chain joins TRBV28 and TRBJ1-5; tentatively, D is TRBD1 (6 bases). This CDR3 has 13 residues. V lost 7 bases to trimming and J lost 6 bases, with 13 bases between them. Germline lookup yields CDR1 MDHEN and CDR2 SYDVKM. CDR3 in amino acids: CASKGGVSQPQHF. CDR3 DNA sequence: TGTGCCAGCAAGGGGGGGGTGAGTCAGCCCCAGCATTTT.

CDR3 DNA: TGTGCCAGCAGTTTAGCTCCGGTCCCCTACAATGAGCAGTTCTTC. The encoded protein is CASSLAPVPYNEQFF. This chain joins TRBV27 and TRBJ2-1; the D is unclear. The CDR3 contains 15 residues. V lost 2 bases and J lost 2, with 10 bases in between. Germline V gene sequence: CDR1 MNHEY, CDR2 SMNVEV (reference sequence).

The chain couples TRBV7-9 to TRBJ1-1; perhaps TRBD1 as D (6 bases). Germline V lookup: CDR1 SEHNR, CDR2 FQNEAQ (reference sequence). V lost 1 base, J lost 11 bases, and 8 bases lay in between. The CDR3 length is 11 residues. The CDR3 is CASSLDRAAFF. CDR3 bases: TGTGCCAGCAGCTTAGACAGGGCCGCTTTCTTT.

V and J are TRBV25-1 and TRBJ1-1; a weak D match, TRBD1 (5 bases). Looked up from germline, CDR1 is MGHDK and CDR2 is SYGVNS. The CDR3 sequence is 17 residues long. Trimming took off 1 base at V and 6 bases at J, with 21 bases between the two ends. The CDR3 DNA reads TGTGCCAGCAGTGAATTTTGGTCTAGGGGAGGGGTAGCTGAAGCTTTCTTT. Translation gives CASSEFWSRGGVAEAFF.

The V call is TRBV5-1, the J call TRBJ1-1; 9 bases are a match to TRBD1. This CDR3 has 14 residues. The V gene end was trimmed by 4 bases and the J gene end by 6 bases; junction bases not matched to a gene: 7. Germline CDR1 and CDR2: SGHRS and YFSETQ. The CDR3 loop reads CASSRPGQGPEAFF. The CDR3 nucleotides are TGCGCCAGCAGCCGTCCGGGACAGGGTCCTGAAGCTTTCTTT. Together with reference TRBV5-1 and TRBJ1-1, the CDR3 gives the full variable domain: KAGVTQTPRYLIKTRGQQVTLSCSPISGHRSVSWYQQTPGQGLQFLFEYFSETQRNKGNFPGRFSGRQFSNSRSEMNVSTLELGDSALYLCASSRPGQGPEAFFGQGTRLTVV.